These 14 T cell receptor beta chains were all obtained from the same sample, sequenced in a study of T cell responses to AZD1222 COVID-19 vaccine. Assay: immunoSEQ multiplex PCR; the TCRdb copy retains only in-frame clones and omits some. The sample yields around 140,000 clones, over 80% seen once. Sequencing used peripheral blood, obtained 28 days after the second AZD1222 dose. The receptor source for this set is an adult who received the AZD1222 COVID-19 vaccine.

The gene calls are TRBV10-1 and TRBJ1-4; TRBD1 matches 8 bases. With 0 bases clipped from V and 0 bases from J, the junction kept 12 bases outside the gene matches. This CDR3 comprises 20 residues. From germline, CDR1 is WNHNN and CDR2 SYGVQD (reference sequence). The CDR3 region is CASSESRSIGTGTTNEKLFF. For the CDR3, the DNA is TGCGCCAGCAGTGAGTCAAGAAGCATAGGGACAGGCACAACTAATGAAAAACTGTTTTTT.

CDR3 sequence reads: CASSFGSLGTDTQYF. The DNA of the CDR3 is TGTGCCAGCAGTTTCGGTTCCCTCGGCACAGATACGCAGTATTTT. This chain connects TRBV27 to TRBJ2-3, with D hard to call. V lost 3 bases and J lost 1, with 11 bases in between. This CDR3 has 15 residues. CDR1 and CDR2 from the germline V gene are MNHEY and SMNVEV (reference sequence).

This clone was recorded a few times. This chain links TRBV2 with TRBJ2-3, with a tentative D call TRBD2 (6 bases). The germline V and J ends were trimmed by 2 bases and 2 bases, with 17 bases remaining between them. The CDR3 extends over 17 amino acids. Germline V gene data show CDR1 as SNHLY and CDR2 as FYNNEI. CDR3 region: CASSERPGLLHTDTQYF. For the CDR3, the DNA is TGTGCCAGCAGTGAAAGGCCGGGACTCCTACACACAGATACGCAGTATTTT.

This clone was seen once. V gene TRBV30 combines with J gene TRBJ1-1, with D perhaps matching TRBD1 (6 bases). This CDR3 spans 14 amino acids. CDR1 is GTSNPN, CDR2 SVGIG, per germline (reference sequence). V was trimmed by 4 bases and J by 6 bases, leaving 18 bases between them. The CDR3 region has the DNA TGTGCCTGGACCACAGGGTTTAGGCTGTCTGAAGCTTTCTTT. Translated: CAWTTGFRLSEAFF.

V usage is TRBV5-1 and J usage is TRBJ2-1; 9 bases agree with TRBD2. CDR1 and CDR2 (germline): SGHRS, YFSETQ. The J segment lost 0 bases and the V segment lost 0 bases, leaving 4 bases of the junction unmatched. CDR3 length equals 17 residues. The CDR3 region is CASSLAGGGASYNEQFF. In nucleotides, the CDR3 is TGCGCCAGCAGCTTGGCGGGCGGGGGGGCCTCCTACAATGAGCAGTTCTTC.

A few counts support this clone. The chain employs TRBV29-1 and TRBJ1-2; D is perhaps TRBD1 (6 bases). V shed 8 bases and J shed 8 bases, with 18 bases lying between them. The CDR3 has 12 residues. CDR1 and CDR2 from the germline V gene are SQVTM and ANQGSEA. The CDR3 reads CSIVSQGLGYTF. In nucleotides, the CDR3 is TGCAGCATTGTGTCGCAGGGGCTCGGCTACACCTTC.

This chain links TRBV19 with TRBJ1-1, with D hard to call. From germline, CDR1 is LNHDA and CDR2 SQIVND (reference sequence). This CDR3 region has 13 residues. V gave up 3 bases and J gave up 1 base, with 6 bases separating them. The CDR3 sequence is CASSIVRNTEAFF. The CDR3, as DNA: TGTGCCAGTAGTATTGTTAGGAACACTGAAGCTTTCTTT.

The gene calls are TRBV12-3 or TRBV12-4 and TRBJ2-1, with 7 bases lining up with TRBD2. V dropped 6 bases and J dropped 9; count of bases not matched to a gene: 8. This CDR3 region has 13 residues. Here the CDR3 reads CASRGGTKGEQFF. Here the CDR3 DNA reads TGTGCCAGCAGGGGAGGGACTAAGGGTGAGCAGTTCTTC.

V is TRBV30 and J is TRBJ2-3; D call uncertain. Trimming took off 0 bases at V and 5 bases at J, with 9 bases between the two ends. Germline CDR1 is GTSNPN and CDR2 is SVGIG (reference sequence). The CDR3 loop spans 13 amino acids. CDR3: CAWSVGRVDTQYF. Here the CDR3 DNA reads TGTGCCTGGAGTGTAGGAAGGGTAGATACGCAGTATTTT.

V usage is TRBV19 and J usage is TRBJ1-3; 9 bases line up with TRBD1. CDR1 LNHDA and CDR2 SQIVND come from the germline V gene (reference sequence). The CDR3 is made up of 16 amino acids. With V trimmed by 7 bases and J by 3 bases, 10 bases remained unmatched. As DNA, the CDR3 is TGTGCCAGTACCGGGGAACAGGGGGCGCGTGGAAACACCATATATTTT. It encodes CASTGEQGARGNTIYF.

The sample holds a few counts of this clone. This chain uses TRBV6-4 with TRBJ2-1; 12 positions agree with TRBD2. Germline V gene lookup returns CDR1 MRHNA and CDR2 SNTAGT. There are 16 residues in the CDR3. J gave up 8 bases and V 3 bases, and 8 bases lay outside the gene matches. The CDR3 nucleotides are TGTGCCAGCAGTGAGGCTAGCGGGGGGGCCCACGATGAGCAGTTCTTC. Its translation: CASSEASGGAHDEQFF.

As to this clone: This CDR3 is also generated by other DNA sequences in the sample. This rearrangement joins TRBV5-1 to TRBJ1-3; D is unresolved. The CDR3 covers 14 residues. Trimming removed 4 bases from V and 0 bases from J, with 8 bases in between. Per germline, CDR1 SGHRS and CDR2 YFSETQ. This chain's CDR3 is CASSLSGSGNTIYF. CDR3 DNA: TGCGCCAGCAGCCTGTCGGGCTCTGGAAACACCATATATTTT.

This chain links TRBV29-1 with TRBJ2-7, with D possibly being TRBD2 (5 bases). There are 13 residues in the CDR3. With 4 bases removed from V and 0 bases from J, the gap between germline ends came to 10 bases. Germline V CDR1 and CDR2: SQVTM, ANQGSEA. For the CDR3, the DNA is TGCAGCGTTGGAGGGCTTAGCTCCTACGAGCAGTACTTC. This translates into CSVGGLSSYEQYF.

Note on this clone: Different DNA sequences within this sample yield the same CDR3. The chain recombines TRBV5-1 with TRBJ1-2; D might be TRBD1 (5 bases). The CDR3 spans 14 residues. Germline values: CDR1 SGHRS, CDR2 YFSETQ. V lost 0 bases and J lost 0, with 6 bases in between. CDR3 protein: CASSLEGSNYGYTF. The CDR3 DNA reads TGCGCCAGCAGCTTGGAGGGGTCTAACTATGGCTACACCTTC.